These 2 T cell receptor beta chains were sequenced from one sample in a study of blood T cell repertoires in COVID-19. Clones were sequenced by immunoSEQ multiplex PCR, and TCRdb holds only the in-frame ones, with some missing. The table has hundreds of thousands of clones, 75% to 90% seen once. Material: PBMCs or T cells enriched from blood (not recorded which). These receptors all stem from a man aged 55 to 69 who had recovered from COVID-19.

The chain has TRBV5-4 and TRBJ1-1; no definite D call. Germline-derived CDR1 and CDR2 are SGHNT and YYREEE (reference sequence). Deletions cut 5 bases from V and 4 bases from J, with 12 bases between. CDR3 length equals 13 residues. The CDR3 sequence is CASSSAPGTEAFF. The CDR3 DNA reads TGTGCCAGCAGTTCTGCACCGGGCACTGAAGCTTTCTTT. Drawing the rest from reference TRBV5-4 and TRBJ1-1, the complete variable domain is ETGVTQSPTHLIKTRGQQVTLRCSSQSGHNTVSWYQQALGQGPQFIFQYYREEENGRGNFPPRFSGLQFPNYSSELNVNALELDDSALYLCASSSAPGTEAFFGQGTRLTVV.

On this clone itself: This sample also contains other DNA sequences that code for the same CDR3. The genes are TRBV18 and TRBJ2-5; 9 bases are shared with TRBD1. The length of the CDR3 is 14 residues. Germline CDR1 and CDR2: KGHSH and LQKENI. The ends lost 3 bases at V and 4 bases at J; junction bases unmatched: 3. DNA of the CDR3: TGTGCCAGCTCACCGCCGGGACAGGGAGAGACCCAGTACTTC. It encodes CASSPPGQGETQYF.